The sequence of this T cell receptor beta chain was determined in a study of T cell changes during pregnancy in multiple sclerosis. Using immunoSEQ multiplex PCR, the repertoire was profiled, and TCRdb retains in-frame clones only, with some absent. The sample holds roughly 30,000 clones, more than 70% seen once. The V end was cut by 4 bases, the J end by 0 bases, with 15 bases between. Germline V gene data show CDR1 as MGHRA and CDR2 as YSYEKL. The CDR3 loop spans 16 amino acids. The rearrangement joins TRBV4-1 to TRBJ1-1, with a weak D call TRBD1 (5 bases). This TCR was sampled from a female donor with multiple sclerosis, enrolled in a pregnancy study. This specimen consisted of CD8+ T cells from peripheral blood mononuclear cells, obtained in the first trimester of pregnancy. CDR3: CASSPHLGGVNTEAFF. The CDR3 nucleotides read TGCGCCAGCAGCCCCCATTTGGGAGGGGTGAACACTGAAGCTTTCTTT.